The 17 T cell receptor beta chains presented below share a single source sample, sequenced in a study of T-cell reconstitution after alpha-beta-depleted transplantation in children. TCRbeta library preparation incorporated unique molecular identifiers. Via MiXCR, TCRdb re-called the PCR reads, giving one row per CDR3 protein. The sample records about 98,000 distinct CDR3 sequences, 6% being singletons. Source: PBMCs, mostly from graft donor cells, taken 60 days after TCRalphabeta/CD19-depleted stem cell transplant. The source is a female patient aged 2-10 years who had a stem cell transplant for Fanconi anemia, so the T cells may come from the graft donor.

This clonotype was observed a few times. The rearrangement uses TRBV5-1 and TRBJ1-4, with TRBD1 as a possible D gene (6 bases). The CDR3 covers 15 residues. Germline values: CDR1 SGHRS, CDR2 YFSETQ. Trimming removed 0 bases at V and 4 bases at J, with 10 bases between. The DNA for the CDR3 is TGCGCCAGCAGCTTGGCCGGGACAAATAATGAAAAACTGTTTTTT. The encoded protein is CASSLAGTNNEKLFF.

This clonotype was detected many times. V is TRBV7-8 and J is TRBJ1-5, with D perhaps matching TRBD1 (6 bases). Trimming left V 10 bases short and J 6 bases short, with 19 bases between. The germline V gene has CDR1 SGHVS and CDR2 FQNEAQ. The CDR3 totals 14 residues. The CDR3 loop reads CAISDSSLGQPQHF. As DNA, the CDR3 is TGTGCCATCTCGGACAGCTCGTTAGGTCAGCCCCAGCATTTT.

This clonotype was recorded many times. The chain carries TRBV15 and TRBJ1-2, with D possibly matching TRBD1 (5 bases). Trimming shortened V by 5 bases and J by 3 bases, and 7 bases separated the two germline ends. The length of the CDR3 is 12 residues. Looked up from germline, CDR1 is LNHNV and CDR2 is YYDKDF (reference sequence). The CDR3 loop reads CATSFRDYGYTF. As DNA, the CDR3 is TGTGCCACCAGCTTCAGGGACTATGGCTACACCTTC.

The genes are TRBV3-1 and TRBJ2-1; 13 bases fit TRBD2. The CDR3 extends over 15 amino acids. Germline trimming cut 2 bases from V and 8 bases from J; bases unmatched to any gene: 3. Germline-derived CDR1 and CDR2 are LGHDT and YNNKEL (reference sequence). CDR3 DNA: TGTGCCAGCAGCCAAAGGGGGACTAGCGGGGATGAGCAGTTCTTC. Protein sequence: CASSQRGTSGDEQFF.

This clonotype was counted many times. The rearrangement links TRBV7-8 to TRBJ2-7, with D maybe TRBD1 (6 bases). Deletions cut 1 base from V and 2 bases from J, with 15 bases between. Germline V gene data show CDR1 as SGHVS and CDR2 as FQNEAQ. The CDR3 consists of 16 residues. The CDR3 region is CASSLVPTGQPYEQYF. DNA for the CDR3: TGTGCCAGCAGCTTAGTCCCGACGGGACAACCCTACGAGCAGTACTTC.

The rearrangement joins TRBV20-1 to TRBJ2-7, with 9 bases matching TRBD1. Germline trimming cut 6 bases from V and 0 bases from J; bases unmatched to any gene: 6. This CDR3 contains 14 residues. CDR1 is DFQATT and CDR2 is SNEGSKA in the germline V gene (reference sequence). Here the CDR3 reads CSAAGTGFSYEQYF. The CDR3 coding sequence is TGCAGTGCCGCCGGGACAGGGTTCTCCTACGAGCAGTACTTC.

This clonotype was seen ten or more times. V and J are TRBV7-3 and TRBJ2-2; D unclear. The ends were cut back, 1 base at V and 0 bases at J, with 9 bases in the middle. CDR1 and CDR2 from the germline V gene are SGHTA and FQGTGA. CDR3 length: 16 amino acids. Here the CDR3 reads CASSLIAHSNTGELFF. The CDR3 coding sequence is TGTGCCAGCAGCTTAATAGCACACTCGAACACCGGGGAGCTGTTTTTT.

This rearrangement joins TRBV5-1 to TRBJ1-4; weak D call: TRBD1 (5 bases). Germline CDR1 SGHRS, CDR2 YFSETQ. This CDR3 contains 14 residues. Trimming left V 2 bases short and J 0 bases short, with 5 bases between. Here the CDR3 DNA reads TGCGCCAGCAGCTTACAGGCAACTAATGAAAAACTGTTTTTT. Residues: CASSLQATNEKLFF.

This clonotype was recorded at least ten times. Here the CDR3 reads CASSLTGLTYEQYF. CDR3 coding DNA: TGTGCCAGCAGTTTAACAGGGCTGACCTACGAGCAGTACTTC. The chain has TRBV12-3 or TRBV12-4 and TRBJ2-7, with D tentatively TRBD1 (6 bases). The CDR3 is 14 amino acids. V lost 2 bases and J 2 bases, leaving 10 bases between the germline ends.

At least ten counts were recorded for this clonotype. The chain combines TRBV25-1 with TRBJ2-5; 10 bases are a match to TRBD1. The CDR3 loop spans 12 amino acids. Germline CDR1 reads MGHDK; CDR2 reads SYGVNS. V trimming: 6 bases; J trimming: 10 bases; junction bases outside the gene matches: 5. For the CDR3, the DNA is TGTGCCAGCAGCTCGGACAGGGGGGTCCAGTACTTC. It yields the protein CASSSDRGVQYF. The full variable domain, with the rest looked up from reference TRBV25-1 and TRBJ2-5, is EADIYQTPRYLVIGTGKKITLECSQTMGHDKMYWYQQDPGMELHLIHYSYGVNSTEKGDLSSESTVSRIRTEHFPLTLESARPSHTSQYLCASSSDRGVQYFGPGTRLLVL.

This clonotype was seen only a few times. The rearrangement uses TRBV5-1 and TRBJ2-5, with TRBD1 as a possible D gene (5 bases). Germline lookup yields CDR1 SGHRS and CDR2 YFSETQ. V lost 2 bases to trimming and J lost 1 base, with 9 bases between them. The CDR3 extends over 14 amino acids. The CDR3 loop reads CASSFRVSQETQYF. The CDR3 nucleotides read TGCGCCAGCAGCTTCAGGGTCTCCCAAGAGACCCAGTACTTC.

In regard to this clonotype: This could be a read error, since a much larger clone is one nucleotide away. In this CDR3 the conserved last residue, phenylalanine or tryptophan, is missing, so a read error is likely. The J gene is TRBJ1-3, the V gene TRBV7-9; D is undetermined. CDR3 size: 13 residues. V was trimmed by 4 bases and J by 4 bases, leaving 8 bases between them. The germline gives CDR1 SEHNR, CDR2 FQNEAQ (reference sequence). This CDR3 reads CASSSRGGNTIYC. CDR3 coding DNA: TGTGCCAGCAGCTCCCGGGGAGGAAACACCATATATTGT.

The rearrangement joins TRBV5-1 to TRBJ2-7, with a tentative D call TRBD1 (5 bases). Germline values: CDR1 SGHRS, CDR2 YFSETQ. The CDR3 is made up of 13 amino acids. Trimming took 2 bases from V and 6 from J, leaving 12 bases between them. The CDR3 region is CASSFPGLPEQYF. CDR3 sequence (DNA): TGCGCCAGCAGCTTCCCAGGGCTCCCCGAGCAGTACTTC.

The table lists this clonotype with a few counts. This chain connects TRBV10-3 to TRBJ2-5; 9 positions match TRBD1. Trimming cost V 4 bases and J 6 bases; bases outside gene matches: 6. The CDR3 runs 14 residues. Per germline, CDR1 ENHRY and CDR2 SYGVKD. The CDR3: CAISAGQGRKTQYF. The DNA of the CDR3 is TGTGCCATCAGTGCGGGACAGGGCAGGAAGACCCAGTACTTC.

This clonotype was found a few times. For the CDR3, the DNA is TGCGCCAGCAGCGGAACTAGCGGGGGACTCTCCTACGAGCAGTACTTC. Encoded protein: CASSGTSGGLSYEQYF. This sequence joins TRBV5-1 and TRBJ2-7; 11 bases agree with TRBD2. The length of the CDR3 is 16 residues. V shed 4 bases and J 0 bases; nucleotides not matched to a gene: 6. Germline V lookup: CDR1 SGHRS, CDR2 YFSETQ.

This clonotype was seen many times. This chain uses TRBV6-9 with TRBJ2-4, with no clear D. Germline CDR1 is MNHGY and CDR2 is SVAAGI. The CDR3 spans 15 residues. V lost 7 bases to trimming and J lost 1 base, with 14 bases between them. The CDR3 sequence: CASICPIEAKNIQYF. In DNA, the CDR3 is TGTGCCAGCATTTGCCCTATTGAGGCCAAAAACATTCAGTACTTC.

This clonotype turned up a few times. J is TRBJ2-4 and V is TRBV6-5; 8 bases map to TRBD1. Germline lookup yields CDR1 MNHEY and CDR2 SVGAGI. This CDR3 comprises 15 residues. V was clipped by 2 bases and J by 11 bases; unmatched bases: 11. The CDR3 DNA reads TGTGCCAGCAGTTACGGCCAGGGGGCTTTTACGGTTCAGTACTTC. It yields the protein CASSYGQGAFTVQYF.